The 27 T cell receptor beta chains listed next were all sequenced from one sample in a study of blood T cell repertoires in COVID-19. Using immunoSEQ multiplex PCR, the repertoire was profiled, and TCRdb retains in-frame clones only, with some absent. Here the sample spans under 300,000 clones, 75% to 90% being singletons. The sequenced material came from PBMCs or T cells enriched from blood (not recorded which). The receptors were gathered from a man in his forties or fifties who had recovered from COVID-19.

The V and J genes are TRBV5-1 and TRBJ1-3; D perhaps matches TRBD1 (5 bases). The length of the CDR3 is 17 residues. From germline, CDR1 is SGHRS and CDR2 YFSETQ. Trimming shortened V by 1 base and J by 0 bases, and 14 bases separated the two germline ends. DNA for the CDR3: TGCGCCAGCAGCTTGCCAGTGGGGGACTACTCTGGAAACACCATATATTTT. Encoded protein: CASSLPVGDYSGNTIYF.

The rearrangement uses TRBV28 and TRBJ2-1; 8 bases line up with TRBD2. The germline V gene encodes CDR1 MDHEN and CDR2 SYDVKM. The J segment lost 8 bases and the V segment lost 1 base, leaving 16 bases of the junction unmatched. The CDR3 is 18 amino acids. DNA for the CDR3: TGTGCCAGCAGTTTATTGGCGGCGGGAGGACGGAGTGCGGATGAGCAGTTCTTC. It yields the protein CASSLLAAGGRSADEQFF.

The chain joins TRBV10-2 to TRBJ1-5, with D possibly being TRBD1 (5 bases). This CDR3 is built from 13 residues. V was cut by 7 bases and J by 5 bases, with 12 bases left in between. Germline values: CDR1 WSHSY, CDR2 SAAADI. The DNA of the CDR3 is TGCGCCAGCAAGGGGAACCGGGATCAGCCCCAGCATTTT. Encoded protein: CASKGNRDQPQHF.

V is TRBV7-6 and J is TRBJ2-5, with D perhaps matching TRBD2 (5 bases). Germline V CDR1 and CDR2: SGHVS, FNYEAQ. Trimming left V 0 bases short and J 4 bases short, with 9 bases between. The CDR3 contains 14 residues. This CDR3 reads CASSLAGVRETQYF. The CDR3 nucleotides read TGTGCCAGCAGCTTAGCCGGGGTACGAGAGACCCAGTACTTC.

V is TRBV5-1 and J is TRBJ2-1, with D possibly being TRBD1 (5 bases). Germline CDR1 and CDR2: SGHRS and YFSETQ. The CDR3 runs 13 residues. V was pared by 2 bases and J by 6 bases, with 9 bases between. The CDR3 nucleotides read TGCGCCAGCAGCTTAGCCAGGGCCAATGAGCAGTTCTTC. Translating it yields CASSLARANEQFF.

This clone was recorded once. V and J are TRBV28 and TRBJ1-1, with a weak D call TRBD1 (6 bases). Germline values: CDR1 MDHEN, CDR2 SYDVKM. V was trimmed by 5 bases and J by 0 bases, leaving 13 bases between them. CDR3 length: 15 residues. In DNA, the CDR3 is TGTGCCAGCAGTCAACTACAGGGCATGAACACTGAAGCTTTCTTT. Protein: CASSQLQGMNTEAFF.

The rearrangement uses TRBV28 and TRBJ1-5, with unresolved D. This CDR3 spans 14 amino acids. Germline V lookup: CDR1 MDHEN, CDR2 SYDVKM. The ends were cut back, 2 bases at V and 3 bases at J, with 8 bases in the middle. In DNA, the CDR3 is TGTGCCAGCAGTTTACAACAGATCAATCAGCCCCAGCATTTT. Translated, it gives CASSLQQINQPQHF.

This chain joins TRBV27 and TRBJ2-5; D remains ambiguous. Germline CDR1 reads MNHEY; CDR2 reads SMNVEV (reference sequence). This CDR3 contains 15 residues. With 2 bases removed from V and 3 bases from J, the gap between germline ends came to 13 bases. The CDR3 DNA sequence: TGTGCCAGCAGTTTACCGTCCGCGGCAGAAGAGACCCAGTACTTC. Translation: CASSLPSAAEETQYF.

CDR3 DNA sequence: TGCGCCAGCAGCCGAAGGGACGGACAGGCCTACTATGGCTACACCTTC. It is translated as CASSRRDGQAYYGYTF. The rearrangement uses TRBV4-1 and TRBJ1-2, with 7 bases that match TRBD1. Looked up from germline, CDR1 is MGHRA and CDR2 is YSYEKL. The CDR3 length is 16 residues. V gave up 4 bases and J gave up 3 bases; unmatched junction bases: 11.

The chain has TRBV28 and TRBJ2-4, with D possibly being TRBD1 (5 bases). There are 15 residues in the CDR3. V lost 7 bases, J lost 0 bases, and 13 bases lay in between. CDR1 and CDR2 from the germline V gene are MDHEN and SYDVKM. The CDR3 protein is CASTPGSLAKNIQYF. For the CDR3, the DNA is TGTGCCAGCACCCCAGGGTCTTTAGCCAAAAACATTCAGTACTTC.

The V call is TRBV15, the J call TRBJ2-5; D is ambiguous. Germline V CDR1 and CDR2: LNHNV, YYDKDF (reference sequence). The CDR3 loop spans 15 amino acids. Trimming removed 1 base at V and 2 bases at J, with 11 bases between. The CDR3 DNA sequence: TGTGCCACCAGCAGAGCATCACGGTATCAAGAGACCCAGTACTTC. This encodes CATSRASRYQETQYF. Supplemented by reference TRBV15 and TRBJ2-5, the full variable domain reads DAMVIQNPRYQVTQFGKPVTLSCSQTLNHNVMYWYQQKSSQAPKLLFHYYDKDFNNEADTPDNFQSRRPNTSFCFLDIRSPGLGDTAMYLCATSRASRYQETQYFGPGTRLLVL.

This chain uses TRBV19 with TRBJ2-7, with 8 bases lining up with TRBD1. V gave up 5 bases and J gave up 3 bases; unmatched junction bases: 9. CDR1 is LNHDA, CDR2 SQIVND, per germline (reference sequence). This CDR3 is 15 amino acids long. CDR3 protein: CASSPRQGKGYEQYF. For the CDR3, the DNA is TGTGCCAGTAGTCCGCGACAGGGGAAGGGCTACGAGCAGTACTTC.

The CDR3 DNA sequence: TGTGCCAGTAGCGGAAGACTAGCGGGAAACATTCAGTACTTC. Encoded protein: CASSGRLAGNIQYF. This chain uses TRBV19 with TRBJ2-4; TRBD2 aligns across 10 bases. The CDR3 is made up of 14 amino acids. Germline lookup yields CDR1 LNHDA and CDR2 SQIVND (reference sequence). V dropped 6 bases and J dropped 6; count of bases not matched to a gene: 5.

This chain uses TRBV5-1 with TRBJ2-3; 12 bases agree with TRBD1. This CDR3 spans 17 amino acids. The germline V gene has CDR1 SGHRS and CDR2 YFSETQ. Losses at the gene ends were 0 bases for V and 4 bases for J; bases not matched to a gene: 6. The CDR3 nucleotides are TGCGCCAGCAGCTTGGCCGGGACAGGGGGCTCCGCAGATACGCAGTATTTT. This translates into CASSLAGTGGSADTQYF.

The V call is TRBV5-5, the J call TRBJ2-1, with D hard to call. The CDR3 is made up of 15 amino acids. Germline lookup yields CDR1 SGHKS and CDR2 YYEKEE (reference sequence). V was shortened by 0 bases and J by 0 bases, with 7 bases between the two germline ends. The CDR3 sequence is CASSLDSISYNEQFF. For the CDR3, the DNA is TGTGCCAGCAGCTTGGATAGCATCTCCTACAATGAGCAGTTCTTC.

In this sample, this clone turned up once. The J gene is TRBJ2-2, the V gene TRBV2, with 10 bases fitting TRBD2. The CDR3 contains 18 residues. V shed 2 bases, J shed 4 bases, and the junction held 10 bases outside the gene matches. Per the germline V gene, CDR1 is SNHLY and CDR2 is FYNNEI. Here the CDR3 reads CASSENLAGAVITGELFF. The CDR3 nucleotides read TGTGCCAGCAGTGAAAACCTAGCGGGGGCCGTCATCACCGGGGAGCTGTTTTTT.

This rearrangement joins TRBV4-3 to TRBJ2-7; TRBD2 matches at 11 bases. The CDR3 runs 15 residues. Germline values: CDR1 LGHNA, CDR2 YSLEER. V dropped 0 bases and J dropped 2; count of bases not matched to a gene: 0. CDR3 sequence (DNA): TGCGCCAGCAGCCAAGAACTAGCGGGGGCCTACGAGCAGTACTTC. Amino acid sequence: CASSQELAGAYEQYF.

The rearrangement uses TRBV11-1 and TRBJ2-2, with D possibly TRBD2 on 7 matching bases. V lost 5 bases and J lost 5, with 15 bases in between. The CDR3 covers 15 residues. Germline V lookup: CDR1 SGHAT, CDR2 FQDESV (reference sequence). The CDR3: CASSPPGGATGELFF. The CDR3 DNA sequence: TGTGCCAGCAGCCCACCGGGGGGCGCGACCGGGGAGCTGTTTTTT.

As concerns this clone: The same CDR3 also results from other DNA sequences found in this sample. This chain's CDR3 is CAWSVLTEAFF. The DNA for the CDR3 is TGTGCCTGGAGTGTACTGACTGAAGCTTTCTTT. This chain links TRBV30 with TRBJ1-1; D uncertain. Germline-derived CDR1 and CDR2 are GTSNPN and SVGIG (reference sequence). The V end was cut by 0 bases, the J end by 5 bases, with 4 bases between. The CDR3 length is 11 residues.

V usage is TRBV4-1 and J usage is TRBJ1-5; D is unresolved. The CDR3 runs to 18 residues. Trimming took off 0 bases at V and 6 bases at J, with 21 bases between the two ends. The germline V gene encodes CDR1 MGHRA and CDR2 YSYEKL. The CDR3 nucleotides read TGCGCCAGCAGCCAAGATTACACTTTGGGCTTTCGTCGTCAGCCCCAGCATTTT. It translates to CASSQDYTLGFRRQPQHF.

The chain recombines TRBV7-9 with TRBJ1-1, with D perhaps TRBD1 (5 bases). V lost 3 bases and J lost 5, with 16 bases in between. CDR1 SEHNR and CDR2 FQNEAQ come from the germline V gene (reference sequence). This CDR3 contains 15 residues. For the CDR3, the DNA is TGTGCCAGCAGCTTGTATAATCAGGGAAAGACTGAAGCTTTCTTT. It encodes CASSLYNQGKTEAFF.

The chain has TRBV5-1 and TRBJ2-3; D remains unclear. The CDR3 runs 15 residues. Germline values: CDR1 SGHRS, CDR2 YFSETQ. Trimming stripped 0 bases from V and 0 bases from J, with 8 bases between. CDR3: CASSLERRSTDTQYF. The CDR3 DNA reads as TGCGCCAGCAGCTTGGAACGGCGGAGCACAGATACGCAGTATTTT. Supplemented by reference TRBV5-1 and TRBJ2-3, the full variable domain reads KAGVTQTPRYLIKTRGQQVTLSCSPISGHRSVSWYQQTPGQGLQFLFEYFSETQRNKGNFPGRFSGRQFSNSRSEMNVSTLELGDSALYLCASSLERRSTDTQYFGPGTRLTVL.

The J gene is TRBJ2-1, the V gene TRBV7-6; D is perhaps TRBD1 (5 bases). The CDR3 extends over 14 amino acids. Per germline, CDR1 SGHVS and CDR2 FNYEAQ. Deletions cut 0 bases from V and 6 bases from J, with 9 bases between. CDR3 DNA: TGTGCCAGCAGCTTAGCGGCAGGGCCCAATGAGCAGTTCTTC. Its protein product is CASSLAAGPNEQFF. The full variable domain, its missing parts supplied by reference TRBV7-6 and TRBJ2-1, is GAGVSQSPRYKVTKRGQDVALRCDPISGHVSLYWYRQALGQGPEFLTYFNYEAQQDKSGLPNDRFSAERPEGSISTLTIQRTEQRDSAMYRCASSLAAGPNEQFFGPGTRLTVL.

The V call is TRBV13, the J call TRBJ2-7; D ambiguous. The CDR3 extends over 14 amino acids. Trimming cost V 8 bases and J 3 bases, with 17 bases left between them. Looked up from germline, CDR1 is PRHDT and CDR2 is FYEKMQ (reference sequence). The CDR3 protein is CASADNMIHYEQYF. The CDR3 DNA is TGTGCCAGCGCTGACAATATGATCCACTACGAGCAGTACTTC.

The chain has TRBV4-2 and TRBJ1-1, with D uncertain. CDR3 size: 15 residues. The V end was cut by 2 bases, the J end by 7 bases, with 17 bases between. Germline lookup yields CDR1 LGHNA and CDR2 YNFKEQ. CDR3 amino acids: CASSQSDGAGSEAFF. The CDR3, as DNA: TGTGCCAGCAGCCAATCTGACGGAGCGGGGAGTGAAGCTTTCTTT.

The chain recombines TRBV3-1 (or the pseudogene TRBV3-2) with TRBJ2-7; TRBD1 matches at 9 bases. Germline trimming cut 4 bases from V and 1 base from J; bases unmatched to any gene: 8. Germline values: CDR1 LGHDT, CDR2 YNNKEL (reference sequence). This CDR3 spans 16 amino acids. The CDR3 protein is CASSPQGQGNSYEQYF. CDR3 DNA: TGTGCCAGCAGCCCACAGGGACAGGGAAATTCCTACGAGCAGTACTTC.

The rearrangement joins TRBV11-1 to TRBJ1-2; 7 positions agree with TRBD1. With V trimmed by 2 bases and J by 7 bases, 4 bases remained unmatched. Germline-derived CDR1 and CDR2 are SGHAT and FQDESV (reference sequence). The CDR3 has 13 amino acids. CDR3 loop: CASSLTDRAGYTF. The CDR3 bases are TGTGCCAGCAGCTTAACTGACAGGGCTGGCTACACCTTC.